Listed below are T cell receptor beta chains from one sample, sequenced in a study of blood T cell repertoires in COVID-19. Profiled with immunoSEQ multiplex PCR; TCRdb holds only in-frame clones, not every one. The profile shows under 450,000 clones, approximately 91% of them singletons. The specimen was peripheral blood. Every receptor here comes from a woman in her thirties or forties with COVID-19, enrolled during active disease. The CDR3 runs from the conserved cysteine through the conserved F or W. The D gene is left open where the match is weak. Clone sizes are given selectively: once, few, many, or a class where the clone is expanded.

D gene: NA; J gene: TRBJ1-6; V gene: TRBV13; clone size: NA; CDR3 DNA: TGTGCCAGCAGCTTAGTTTTGGGCCAGACCAGTAATTCACCCCTCCACTTT; CDR3 protein: CASSLVLGQTSNSPLHF
D gene: TRBD1; J gene: TRBJ1-2; V gene: TRBV7-9; clone size: NA; CDR3 DNA: TGTGCCAGCAGCCCACAGGGGGATGACTATGGCTACACCTTC; CDR3 protein: CASSPQGDDYGYTF
D gene: NA; J gene: TRBJ1-1; V gene: TRBV7-3; clone size: NA; CDR3 DNA: TGTGCCAGCAGCTTAACCCCCATCACTGAAGCTTTCTTT; CDR3 protein: CASSLTPITEAFF
D gene: NA; J gene: TRBJ2-7; V gene: TRBV19; clone size: NA; CDR3 DNA: TGTGCCAGTAGTTCCGGACTTAACTACGAGCAGTACTTC; CDR3 protein: CASSSGLNYEQYF
D gene: TRBD2; J gene: TRBJ2-1; V gene: TRBV28; clone size: NA; CDR3 DNA: TGTGCCAGCAGTTTTCGACTAGCGGGAGGGCCCCTGTTCTTC; CDR3 protein: CASSFRLAGGPLFF
D gene: TRBD2; J gene: TRBJ2-7; V gene: TRBV6-2/TRBV6-3; clone size: few; CDR3 DNA: TGTGCCAGCAGTATACGAATAGCGGGGCCACCCGTGGGGGAGCAGTACTTC; CDR3 protein: CASSIRIAGPPVGEQYF
D gene: NA; J gene: TRBJ2-3; V gene: TRBV27; clone size: NA; CDR3 DNA: TGTGCCAGCAGACCTCGCCATAGCGCCGATACGGGAAATTTT; CDR3 protein: CASRPRHSADTGNF
D gene: NA; J gene: TRBJ1-5; V gene: TRBV3-1/TRBV3-2; clone size: NA; CDR3 DNA: TGTGCCAGCAGCCAAGCAGGGCTTTCAAATCAGCCCCAGCATTTT; CDR3 protein: CASSQAGLSNQPQHF
D gene: TRBD1; J gene: TRBJ1-2; V gene: TRBV29-1; clone size: NA; CDR3 DNA: TGCAGCGTTGGACCGGGACAGAGTTATGGCTACACCTTC; CDR3 protein: CSVGPGQSYGYTF
D gene: TRBD1; J gene: TRBJ2-7; V gene: TRBV6-6; clone size: NA; CDR3 DNA: TGTGCCAGCAGTTACACATTCGGGACAGGCACCTACGAGCAGTACTTC; CDR3 protein: CASSYTFGTGTYEQYF
D gene: NA; J gene: TRBJ2-7; V gene: TRBV12-5; clone size: NA; CDR3 DNA: TGTGCTACTGCTCCGGGGGTATCCTACGAGCAGTACTTC; CDR3 protein: CATAPGVSYEQYF
D gene: NA; J gene: TRBJ1-1; V gene: TRBV3-1/TRBV3-2; clone size: NA; CDR3 DNA: TGTGCCAGCAGCCAAGATTACGGGAACACTGAAGCTTTCTTT; CDR3 protein: CASSQDYGNTEAFF
D gene: TRBD2; J gene: TRBJ2-1; V gene: TRBV6-5; clone size: NA; CDR3 DNA: TGTGCCAGCAGTTTACTAGCGAAACACAATGAGCAGTTCTTC; CDR3 protein: CASSLLAKHNEQFF
D gene: NA; J gene: TRBJ1-5; V gene: TRBV6-2/TRBV6-3; clone size: once; CDR3 DNA: TGTGCCAGCAGTTACGAGGGGGAGCCTTATAGCAATCAGCCCCAGCATTTT; CDR3 protein: CASSYEGEPYSNQPQHF
D gene: NA; J gene: TRBJ2-2; V gene: TRBV29-1; clone size: NA; CDR3 DNA: TGCAGCGTACTACTCCATGAAGCAACGGTCGGGGAGCTGTTTTTT; CDR3 protein: CSVLLHEATVGELFF
D gene: NA; J gene: TRBJ1-3; V gene: TRBV19; clone size: NA; CDR3 DNA: TGTGCCAGTAGTCCAACACCCACTGGAAACACCATATATTTT; CDR3 protein: CASSPTPTGNTIYF
D gene: TRBD1; J gene: TRBJ1-2; V gene: TRBV5-1; clone size: NA; CDR3 DNA: TGCGCCAGCAGCTCGGGACAGCCAGATGGCTACACCTTC; CDR3 protein: CASSSGQPDGYTF
D gene: TRBD1; J gene: TRBJ2-1; V gene: TRBV9; clone size: NA; CDR3 DNA: TGTGCCAGCAGCGTAGGGGACAGGGACTACAATGAGCAGTTCTTC; CDR3 protein: CASSVGDRDYNEQFF
D gene: NA; J gene: TRBJ1-6; V gene: TRBV5-1; clone size: once; CDR3 DNA: TGCGCCAGCAGCGCCGACAGTTCCTCACCCCTCCACTTT; CDR3 protein: CASSADSSSPLHF
D gene: TRBD1; J gene: TRBJ1-2; V gene: TRBV27; clone size: NA; CDR3 DNA: TGTGCCAGCAGTCCCTCCCCCCAGGGGGCGAGTGGCTACACCTTC; CDR3 protein: CASSPSPQGASGYTF
D gene: NA; J gene: TRBJ1-1; V gene: TRBV20-1; clone size: NA; CDR3 DNA: TGCAGTGCTAGTCTGGGGACACTGGAAGCTTTCTTT; CDR3 protein: CSASLGTLEAFF
D gene: TRBD2; J gene: TRBJ2-7; V gene: TRBV4-3; clone size: NA; CDR3 DNA: TGCGCCAGCAGCCAAGGACTAGCGGGTGCTACGTGGCAGTACTTC; CDR3 protein: CASSQGLAGATWQYF
D gene: TRBD1; J gene: TRBJ1-1; V gene: TRBV9; clone size: NA; CDR3 DNA: TGTGCCAGCAGCGAGACAGGGACGAACACTGAAGCTTTCTTT; CDR3 protein: CASSETGTNTEAFF
D gene: NA; J gene: TRBJ2-3; V gene: TRBV5-6; clone size: NA; CDR3 DNA: TGTGCCAGCAGCCTGGGGGGGAGACAGGCCACAGATACGCAGTATTTT; CDR3 protein: CASSLGGRQATDTQYF
D gene: NA; J gene: TRBJ1-2; V gene: TRBV7-2; clone size: NA; CDR3 DNA: TGTGCCAGCAGCTTACTGACAGATGGCTACACCTTC; CDR3 protein: CASSLLTDGYTF
D gene: TRBD2; J gene: TRBJ2-3; V gene: TRBV10-3; clone size: NA; CDR3 DNA: TGTGCCACCACGGTGGCGGGAGGGCCGGAATCACAGTATTTT; CDR3 protein: CATTVAGGPESQYF
D gene: NA; J gene: TRBJ1-3; V gene: TRBV19; clone size: NA; CDR3 DNA: TGTGCCAGCGTACAGGGAACTGGAAACACCATATATTTT; CDR3 protein: CASVQGTGNTIYF
D gene: NA; J gene: TRBJ1-5; V gene: TRBV20-1; clone size: once; CDR3 DNA: TGCAGTGCTAGTTCCGGGAATCAGCCCCAGCATTTT; CDR3 protein: CSASSGNQPQHF
D gene: TRBD1; J gene: TRBJ2-3; V gene: TRBV30; clone size: NA; CDR3 DNA: TGTGCCTGGAACCCGGGACAGAGCACAGATACGCAGTATTTT; CDR3 protein: CAWNPGQSTDTQYF
D gene: TRBD1; J gene: TRBJ2-5; V gene: TRBV6-5; clone size: NA; CDR3 DNA: TGTGCCAGCAGTTACCTACAGGGGCGAAGGGGGGAGACCCAGTACTTC; CDR3 protein: CASSYLQGRRGETQYF
D gene: TRBD1; J gene: TRBJ1-6; V gene: TRBV6-2/TRBV6-3; clone size: NA; CDR3 DNA: TGTGCCAGCAGTCTGGGACAGAGAAAAACTTTT; CDR3 protein: CASSLGQRKTF
D gene: TRBD1; J gene: TRBJ2-5; V gene: TRBV9; clone size: NA; CDR3 DNA: TGTGCCAGCAGCGACAACCGCCGGACAGGGGATATGCAGACCCAGTACTTC; CDR3 protein: CASSDNRRTGDMQTQYF
D gene: TRBD2; J gene: TRBJ2-7; V gene: TRBV28; clone size: NA; CDR3 DNA: TGTGCCAGCAGTTTGGGTCTAGCGGGATACGAGCAGTACTTC; CDR3 protein: CASSLGLAGYEQYF
D gene: TRBD1; J gene: TRBJ1-1; V gene: TRBV19; clone size: NA; CDR3 DNA: TGTGCCAGTAGTCGACGGACAGGGGGGCAACTGAACACTGAAGCTTTCTTT; CDR3 protein: CASSRRTGGQLNTEAFF
D gene: NA; J gene: TRBJ2-2; V gene: TRBV7-3; clone size: NA; CDR3 DNA: TGTGCCAGCAGCCCCACCGACTCAAACACCGGGGAGCTGTTTTTT; CDR3 protein: CASSPTDSNTGELFF
D gene: TRBD1; J gene: TRBJ2-5; V gene: TRBV7-2; clone size: NA; CDR3 DNA: TGTGCCAGCAGCTCTTATCGGACAGGCGAAGAGACCCAGTACTTC; CDR3 protein: CASSSYRTGEETQYF
D gene: NA; J gene: TRBJ2-7; V gene: TRBV3-1/TRBV3-2; clone size: NA; CDR3 DNA: TGTGCCAGCAGCCAAGATTTGACAGCAGCCTACGAGCAGTACTTC; CDR3 protein: CASSQDLTAAYEQYF
D gene: TRBD1; J gene: TRBJ1-5; V gene: TRBV7-9; clone size: NA; CDR3 DNA: TGTGCCAGCAGCTCCTCCGGACAGGGGACTCAGCCCCAGCATTTT; CDR3 protein: CASSSSGQGTQPQHF
D gene: NA; J gene: TRBJ1-3; V gene: TRBV7-2; clone size: NA; CDR3 DNA: TGTGCCAGCAGCCCGAGAAGAAACACCATATATTTT; CDR3 protein: CASSPRRNTIYF
D gene: NA; J gene: TRBJ2-1; V gene: TRBV12-5; clone size: NA; CDR3 DNA: TGTGCTAGTGGTTTGGGGCAGGGTAGGGACAATGAGCAGTTCTTC; CDR3 protein: CASGLGQGRDNEQFF
D gene: NA; J gene: TRBJ1-3; V gene: TRBV7-9; clone size: NA; CDR3 DNA: TGTGCCAGCAGCTTCGACAGCTTCTCTGGAAACACCATATATTTT; CDR3 protein: CASSFDSFSGNTIYF
D gene: TRBD2; J gene: TRBJ2-1; V gene: TRBV7-8; clone size: NA; CDR3 DNA: TGTGCCAGCAGCTTAGGGGGACTAGGAGTGTTTTCTGAGCAGTTCTTC; CDR3 protein: CASSLGGLGVFSEQFF
D gene: TRBD2; J gene: TRBJ2-3; V gene: TRBV20-1; clone size: NA; CDR3 DNA: TGCAGTGCTACTGAGCGGGAGATTGAGAAGGCGCAGTATTTT; CDR3 protein: CSATEREIEKAQYF
D gene: TRBD1; J gene: TRBJ1-2; V gene: TRBV27; clone size: once; CDR3 DNA: TGTGCCAGCAGTCCCGCAGGGGGCGGCTATGGCTACACCTTC; CDR3 protein: CASSPAGGGYGYTF
D gene: TRBD1; J gene: TRBJ1-2; V gene: TRBV7-6; clone size: NA; CDR3 DNA: TGTGCCAGCAGCATAGGGCAGGGGGCAGACTATGGCTACACCTTC; CDR3 protein: CASSIGQGADYGYTF
D gene: TRBD2; J gene: TRBJ2-3; V gene: TRBV2; clone size: once; CDR3 DNA: TGTGCCAGCAGTGGCAGCGGGGGCACAGATACGCAGTATTTT; CDR3 protein: CASSGSGGTDTQYF
D gene: TRBD2; J gene: TRBJ2-5; V gene: TRBV7-3; clone size: once; CDR3 DNA: TGTGCCAGCAGCTCCGGACTAGGCCAAGAGACCCAGTACTTC; CDR3 protein: CASSSGLGQETQYF
D gene: NA; J gene: TRBJ2-5; V gene: TRBV19; clone size: NA; CDR3 DNA: TGTGCCAGTAGTATAGGTTCAGCTAGTTATGTGGAGACCCAGTACTTC; CDR3 protein: CASSIGSASYVETQYF
D gene: TRBD1; J gene: TRBJ1-1; V gene: TRBV27; clone size: NA; CDR3 DNA: TGTGCCAGCAGTCCAGGGGGCGCAGGTCGGAACACTGAAGCTTTCTTT; CDR3 protein: CASSPGGAGRNTEAFF
D gene: NA; J gene: TRBJ2-5; V gene: TRBV28; clone size: few; CDR3 DNA: TGTGCCAGCAGTTTGGGCCAGGGATCAGGGGAGACCCAGTACTTC; CDR3 protein: CASSLGQGSGETQYF
D gene: NA; J gene: TRBJ1-1; V gene: TRBV5-1; clone size: few; CDR3 DNA: TGCGCCAGCAGCTTCACAGCTATGAACACTGAAGCTTTCTTT; CDR3 protein: CASSFTAMNTEAFF
D gene: NA; J gene: TRBJ2-7; V gene: TRBV7-6; clone size: NA; CDR3 DNA: TGTGCCAGCAGCTTACAGGGCCACGAGCAGTACTTC; CDR3 protein: CASSLQGHEQYF
D gene: NA; J gene: TRBJ2-5; V gene: TRBV5-6; clone size: NA; CDR3 DNA: TGTGCCAGCAGCTCCCCAAGTGGGGCCAGGGAAGAGACCCAGTACTTC; CDR3 protein: CASSSPSGAREETQYF